The 20 T cell receptor beta chains presented below share a single source sample, sequenced in a study of shared clonotypes between healthy human individuals. Naive CD8 cells comprised CD45RO-negative, CCR7-positively selected cells, excluding terminally differentiated effector memory CD45RA+ cells. Some clones are missing from TCRdb's copy, which holds only in-frame ones; the method was immunoSEQ multiplex PCR. The sample contains around 2,000,000 clones, about 92% of which appear only once. Sequenced input: naive CD8+ T cells from PBMCs. These receptors were collected from a man between 18 and 35 years old in good health. Some clones in this sample may be carry-over from other donors' samples.

The V gene is TRBV13, the J gene TRBJ2-1; D gene uncertain. Germline V CDR1 and CDR2: PRHDT, FYEKMQ (reference sequence). The CDR3 consists of 15 residues. V lost 0 bases and J lost 2, with 8 bases in between. The CDR3 DNA reads as TGTGCCAGCAGCTTAGGCAGCAGACCCTACAATGAGCAGTTCTTC. This translates into CASSLGSRPYNEQFF. Together with reference TRBV13 and TRBJ2-1, the CDR3 gives the full variable domain: AAGVIQSPRHLIKEKRETATLKCYPIPRHDTVYWYQQGPGQDPQFLISFYEKMQSDKGSIPDRFSAQQFSDYHSELNMSSLELGDSALYFCASSLGSRPYNEQFFGPGTRLTVL.

V is TRBV18 and J is TRBJ2-7; the D is unclear. Trimming cost V 3 bases and J 5 bases, with 20 bases left between them. In germline, CDR1 is KGHSH, CDR2 LQKENI. The CDR3 runs to 16 residues. The CDR3 sequence: CASSPVERTYYHEQYF. The CDR3 nucleotides are TGTGCCAGCTCACCCGTGGAGAGAACCTACTACCACGAGCAGTACTTC.

The chain joins TRBV9 to TRBJ1-2, with D tentatively TRBD1 (6 bases). Germline CDR1 reads SGDLS; CDR2 reads YYNGEE. The CDR3 length is 17 residues. The ends were cut back, 6 bases at V and 1 base at J, with 22 bases in the middle. The CDR3 DNA sequence: TGTGCCAGCACCAACCCCCGGGACACTTCCCTTAACTATGGCTACACCTTC. The encoded protein is CASTNPRDTSLNYGYTF.

The rearrangement joins TRBV9 to TRBJ2-5; TRBD2 matches 7 bases. This CDR3 contains 15 residues. Trimming cost V 4 bases and J 5 bases; bases outside gene matches: 11. Germline V CDR1 and CDR2: SGDLS, YYNGEE. The CDR3 region is CASSQNGGGYETQYF. The CDR3 DNA follows: TGTGCCAGCAGCCAAAACGGGGGAGGGTACGAGACCCAGTACTTC.

The chain recombines TRBV29-1 with TRBJ2-3, with TRBD1 identical over 8 bases. V trimming: 7 bases; J trimming: 4 bases; junction bases outside the gene matches: 4. From germline, CDR1 is SQVTM and CDR2 ANQGSEA. The CDR3 has 12 residues. For the CDR3, the DNA is TGCAGCGGCGGACAGGGTTCAGATACGCAGTATTTT. Translated: CSGGQGSDTQYF.

The chain recombines TRBV19 with TRBJ2-5, with D hard to call. The germline V and J ends were trimmed by 6 bases and 6 bases, with 14 bases remaining between them. The germline V gene has CDR1 LNHDA and CDR2 SQIVND (reference sequence). The CDR3 extends over 13 amino acids. CDR3 amino acids: CASSPDIKKTQYF. DNA of the CDR3: TGTGCCAGTAGCCCCGATATAAAAAAGACCCAGTACTTC.

The chain has TRBV11-2 and TRBJ1-2; D call uncertain. V shed 3 bases and J shed 0 bases, with 11 bases lying between them. The CDR3 has 15 residues. Germline CDR1 reads SGHAT; CDR2 reads FQNNGV. CDR3 in DNA: TGTGCCAGCAGCTTTTCACAGCCCGCTAACTATGGCTACACCTTC. Translating gives CASSFSQPANYGYTF.

This chain uses TRBV5-4 with TRBJ2-2; D ambiguous. The germline V gene has CDR1 SGHNT and CDR2 YYREEE (reference sequence). V was cut by 0 bases and J by 6 bases, with 3 bases left in between. CDR3 length: 12 amino acids. CDR3 sequence (DNA): TGTGCCAGCAGCTTGGTTCCCGGGGAGCTGTTTTTT. Its translation: CASSLVPGELFF.

V is TRBV5-4 and J is TRBJ2-7; D is tentatively TRBD1 or TRBD2 (5 bases each). Germline CDR1 reads SGHNT; CDR2 reads YYREEE (reference sequence). Trimming took 3 bases from V and 4 from J, leaving 20 bases between them. This CDR3 is built from 16 residues. The CDR3 region is CASSSDRGSWGYEQYF. The CDR3 nucleotides read TGTGCCAGCAGCTCTGATCGGGGAAGTTGGGGGTACGAGCAGTACTTC. Together with reference TRBV5-4 and TRBJ2-7, the CDR3 gives the full variable domain: ETGVTQSPTHLIKTRGQQVTLRCSSQSGHNTVSWYQQALGQGPQFIFQYYREEENGRGNFPPRFSGLQFPNYSSELNVNALELDDSALYLCASSSDRGSWGYEQYFGPGTRLTVT.

The V call is TRBV28, the J call TRBJ1-2, with D perhaps matching TRBD1 (5 bases). CDR3 length: 15 residues. Trimming left V 2 bases short and J 0 bases short, with 10 bases between. From germline, CDR1 is MDHEN and CDR2 SYDVKM. CDR3 in DNA: TGTGCCAGCAGTTTACGGGACGTAGCTAACTATGGCTACACCTTC. It encodes CASSLRDVANYGYTF.

The chain combines TRBV15 with TRBJ1-1; D unclear. In germline, CDR1 is LNHNV, CDR2 YYDKDF (reference sequence). This CDR3 is 17 amino acids long. V lost 0 bases to trimming and J lost 3 bases, with 17 bases between them. In DNA, the CDR3 is TGTGCCACCAGCAGAGAGGACGAGGTCGGGGATGACACTGAAGCTTTCTTT. Its protein product is CATSREDEVGDDTEAFF.

The chain is built from TRBV30 and TRBJ1-2; D is ambiguous. CDR1 is GTSNPN, CDR2 SVGIG, per germline (reference sequence). The CDR3 length is 14 residues. V was shortened by 2 bases and J by 1 base, with 11 bases between the two germline ends. CDR3 nucleotides: TGTGCCTGGAGTATTGGAGGAGTTAACTATGGCTACACCTTC. It translates to CAWSIGGVNYGYTF.

The gene calls are TRBV27 and TRBJ2-7, with a weak D call TRBD1 (8 bases). V lost 1 base to trimming and J lost 5 bases, with 15 bases between them. CDR3 length: 15 residues. Germline loops: CDR1 MNHEY, CDR2 SMNVEV (reference sequence). The CDR3 DNA reads TGTGCCAGCAGTTTATTAACAGGGGGGGTGGACGAGCAGTACTTC. This translates into CASSLLTGGVDEQYF.

In this sample, this clone turned up once. The chain joins TRBV6-1 to TRBJ2-6; 12 nucleotides match TRBD2. The CDR3 covers 20 residues. CDR1 MNHNS and CDR2 SASEGT come from the germline V gene. J gave up 0 bases and V 4 bases, and 10 bases lay outside the gene matches. The CDR3 nucleotides read TGTGCCAGCAGTGTCCTAGCGGGAGGGCCGGTTCTCTCTGGGGCCAACGTCCTGACTTTC. It translates to CASSVLAGGPVLSGANVLTF.

J is TRBJ2-7 and V is TRBV7-6; 10 positions match TRBD2. V trimming: 3 bases; J trimming: 4 bases; junction bases outside the gene matches: 6. The length of the CDR3 is 15 residues. Germline assignment: CDR1 SGHVS and CDR2 FNYEAQ. The CDR3 sequence is CASSFSASGSYEQYF. The CDR3 DNA reads as TGTGCCAGCAGCTTTAGCGCTAGCGGGAGTTACGAGCAGTACTTC. The entire variable domain, with the rest obtained from reference TRBV7-6 and TRBJ2-7, is as follows: GAGVSQSPRYKVTKRGQDVALRCDPISGHVSLYWYRQALGQGPEFLTYFNYEAQQDKSGLPNDRFSAERPEGSISTLTIQRTEQRDSAMYRCASSFSASGSYEQYFGPGTRLTVT.

The chain couples TRBV20-1 to TRBJ1-2, with D unclear. Trimming took off 3 bases at V and 5 bases at J, with 7 bases between the two ends. The CDR3 covers 11 residues. CDR1 DFQATT and CDR2 SNEGSKA come from the germline V gene (reference sequence). The chain's CDR3 is CSASSEYGYTF. As DNA, the CDR3 is TGCAGTGCTAGTTCGGAGTATGGCTACACCTTC.

The CDR3 coding sequence is TGTGCCAGCAGCTGGGAGACGGGAGGGCCGGATGAGCAGTTCTTC. It specifies CASSWETGGPDEQFF. J is TRBJ2-1 and V is TRBV5-8; 8 nucleotides line up with TRBD2. V was clipped by 3 bases and J by 8 bases; unmatched bases: 10. This CDR3 has 15 residues. The germline V gene has CDR1 SGHTS and CDR2 YDEGEE.

V usage is TRBV27 and J usage is TRBJ2-1; possible D gene TRBD1, 7 bases. The CDR3 contains 16 residues. CDR1 and CDR2 (germline): MNHEY, SMNVEV (reference sequence). Deletions cut 6 bases from V and 7 bases from J, with 22 bases between. The CDR3 reads CASSYYRGGPENEQFF. The CDR3 nucleotides read TGTGCCAGCAGCTACTACAGGGGAGGTCCGGAAAATGAGCAGTTCTTC.

The rearrangement joins TRBV28 to TRBJ2-7, with D possibly matching TRBD1 (6 bases). This CDR3 region has 14 residues. Germline CDR1 MDHEN, CDR2 SYDVKM. V was trimmed by 7 bases and J by 1 base, leaving 14 bases between them. In nucleotides, the CDR3 is TGTGCCAGCAACCGCCGGGACACTTCCTACGAGCAGTACTTC. Encoded protein: CASNRRDTSYEQYF.

This clone has just one count. The rearrangement links TRBV7-9 to TRBJ2-2, with no clear D. The CDR3 is 11 residues long. Germline lookup yields CDR1 SEHNR and CDR2 FQNEAQ (reference sequence). The DNA for the CDR3 is TGTGGTGGGGCGAACACCGGGGAGCTGTTTTTT. Translation: CGGANTGELFF. Complete variable domain (other parts from reference TRBV7-9 and TRBJ2-2): DTGVSQNPRHKITKRGQNVTFRCDPISEHNRLYWYRQTLGQGPEFLTYFQNEAQLEKSRLLSDRFSAERPKGSFSTLEIQRTEQGDSAMYLCGGANTGELFFGEGSRLTVL.